This T cell receptor (beta chain) is from a study of T cells in localized non-small cell lung cancer (dated by TCRdb to between 2020 and 2021). Broadly, across the study: T cell repertoires of 236 early-stage NSCLC patients were analyzed, with tumors being compared against uninvolved tumor-adjacent lungs. The cohort consisted of approximately 240 treatment-naive NSCLC patients whose localized lung tumors had been resected. A mean age of about 66 years was recorded for the NSCLC patients, of whom 120 to 150 were male and 107 were female.

Here is what the overall study found, with its caveats: Longer overall survival was associated with higher T cell density in blood, whereas shorter survival was associated with higher clonality in adjacent lung. Of the top 100 tumor clones, a median of 57 were detected in paired uninvolved adjacent lung; some 28 were also among that lung's top 100. Because of the exploratory design, TCR variables were selected using unadjusted p-values without false-discovery rate correction. Uninvolved tumor-adjacent lung showed the highest T cell clonality, higher than tumor, which suggests more focused antigenic responses in the adjacent lung. Multi-region tumor sequencing was not performed, so intratumor heterogeneity could not be excluded.

TCR beta CDR3 regions were sequenced from DNA using the immunoSEQ Assay. In the authors' own workflow: T cell density was computed as TCR beta template counts normalized to usable DNA estimated by amplifying housekeeping genes. Richness was estimated using the preseqR package, with extrapolation to 400,000 templates for PBMC samples and to 120,000 templates for tissue samples. Clonality was defined as one minus Pielou's evenness. Tissue-enriched TCRs were identified by differential abundance testing using productive amino-acid clonotypes, minimum total count 5 and alpha 0.1. The Jaccard Index and the Morisita Overlap Index were used to measure how much the repertoires overlapped between compartments. GLIPH clustered TCR beta CDR3s with public tetramer-defined viral CDR3s; viral motifs required at least three viral sequences plus V-gene enrichment. TCRdb re-hosts the immuneACCESS table, in-frame sequences only. Its copies lack some clones; in the studies checked, an unresolved V gene accounts for under half of them, and the cause for the rest is not known. The V and J calls and clone size are taken from that table; D and trimming were inferred from the DNA. The sample contains roughly 35,000 clones, under 95% of them found a single time. The ten largest make up 12% of the sample.

As regards this clone: Which antigen it targets is not known. It has no much larger one-base neighbor in the sample; base qualities were not kept.

From the cysteine through the phenylalanine, the CDR3 covers 15 amino acids. The only DNA kept is the CDR3, 45 bases in frame from the first base. The germline V gene (reference sequence) yields GTSNPN for CDR1 and SVGIG for CDR2. Trimming takes 3 bases from V and 2 bases from J, and the germline ends sit 16 bases apart. At diagnosis, peripheral blood, uninvolved tumor-adjacent lung and tumor were collected and stored as a combination of fresh-frozen and FFPE material. For TCR repertoire profiling, the blood samples were analyzed as peripheral blood mononuclear cells. The sequence was obtained from an older female donor with stage II lung adenocarcinoma. Sample: peripheral blood mononuclear cells, taken before any cancer treatment. The chain couples TRBV30 to TRBJ1-2; tentative D gene TRBD1, with 6 bases matching. Here the CDR3 is given as CAWSPKTGFNYGYTF. The DNA reads as follows: TGTGCCTGGAGCCCTAAAACAGGGTTCAACTATGGCTACACCTTC.